This T cell receptor beta chain stems from a study of T cell responses to AZD1222 COVID-19 vaccine (dated by TCRdb to the early 2020s). About the full investigation: Because spike-specific TCR depth and breadth did not differ between the two schedules, AZD1222 recipients who got a second dose at roughly 4 weeks were pooled with those who got a second dose at roughly 12 weeks. TCR sequencing covered fewer than 250 trial participants: some 210 given two doses of AZD1222 and around 25 given two doses of MenACWY control vaccine. Trial participants were enrolled into age subgroups of 18-55, 56-69 and 70-plus years, which contained around 150, 29 and 61 TCR-sequenced participants, respectively.

General study outcomes and caveats: Conclusions about previously exposed vaccinees are limited, since just 5 or 6 AZD1222 recipients were seropositive for SARS-CoV-2 at baseline. Participants were mostly white British, with more females than males. The authors suggested clonal diversity may have been underestimated. The vaccine-associated CD4 TCRs covered the entire spike protein, and the dominant responses fell in regions 160-218 and 743-854. In the small 56-69-year group, the increase in depth fell short of significance, most likely because of low power. After two AZD1222 doses, both the breadth and the depth of spike-specific TCRs were significantly higher than at day 0 and than in MenACWY recipients. Because no samples from the day 14 peak response were available, repertoires could be characterized only after the peak T cell response. Nearly half of unique spike-specific TCRs reportedly recognized epitopes outside regions mutated in the B.1.351 and B.1.1.7 variants.

The CDR3 runs 15 residues from the cysteine to the phenylalanine. Only the CDR3 region is kept as DNA, spanning 45 bases read in frame from base 1. CDR1 and CDR2 were assigned from the germline V gene (reference sequence) as GTSNPN and SVGIG. Ends trimmed: V by 1 base, J by 12 bases; bases unmatched to a gene: 13. This clone was counted a single time. The antigen this receptor binds is unknown. No base quality values were provided; no much bigger clone lies one nucleotide off. The CDR3 regions of human TCRbeta chains were analyzed by immunosequencing. Processing in the source paper ran as follows. Repertoire TCRs were checked for matches against a reference library of SARS-CoV-2-specific TCRs that had been generated using the MIRA antigen-specificity platform. Breadth was defined as the fraction of unique TCRs that were SARS-CoV-2-associated, and depth was defined as the fraction of total T cells that were SARS-CoV-2-associated. Using the MIRA data, each spike-specific TCR was mapped to the spike region that the TCR reacts to and placed in a CD4 or CD8 class. Log10-transformed breadth and depth values were compared by one-way ANOVA with Sidak's multiple comparisons tests. Held by TCRdb, this immuneACCESS table contains in-frame sequences only and omits some clones. Under half of the omission traces to an unresolved V gene where checked; the cause of the rest is unknown. The V and J calls and clone size are taken from that table; D and trimming were inferred from the DNA. The table for this sample lists fewer than 130,000 clones; about 90% of them were counted only once. Less than 3.5% of the sample lies in the top ten.

The sample's time point label, decoded: baseline before first vaccination. Samples from vaccinated people were obtained from the UK trials COV001 and COV002, which included a single-blind randomized controlled phase 2/3 trial of AZD1222 (ChAdOx1 nCoV-19) in healthy adults. For TCRbeta chain sequencing, PBMC samples from trial participants were taken at day 0 and at day 28 after the second dose. This specimen was peripheral blood, taken on day 0 of AZD1222 vaccination. Rearrangement joined TRBV30 to TRBJ1-4; a stretch of 8 junction bases matches TRBD1. The origin of this receptor is an adult in good health. Read as DNA, the sequence is TGTGCCTGGAGTGATCGTGACAGGGGATCCGGGGAACTGTTTTTT. It translates to CAWSDRDRGSGELFF.